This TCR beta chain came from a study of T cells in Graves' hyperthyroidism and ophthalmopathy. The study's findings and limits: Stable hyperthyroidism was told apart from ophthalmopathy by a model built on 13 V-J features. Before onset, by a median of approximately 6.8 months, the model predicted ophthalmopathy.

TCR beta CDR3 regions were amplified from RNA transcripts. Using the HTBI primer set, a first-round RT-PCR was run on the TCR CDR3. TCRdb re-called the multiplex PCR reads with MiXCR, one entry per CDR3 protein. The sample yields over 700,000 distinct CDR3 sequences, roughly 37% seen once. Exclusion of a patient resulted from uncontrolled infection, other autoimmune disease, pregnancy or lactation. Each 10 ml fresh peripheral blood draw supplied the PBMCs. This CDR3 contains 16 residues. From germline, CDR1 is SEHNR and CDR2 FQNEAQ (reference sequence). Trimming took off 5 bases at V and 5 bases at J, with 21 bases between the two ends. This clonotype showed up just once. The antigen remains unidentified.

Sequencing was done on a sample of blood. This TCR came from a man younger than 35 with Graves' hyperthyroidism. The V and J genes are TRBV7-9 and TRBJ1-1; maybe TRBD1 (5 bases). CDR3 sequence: CASSLTQGTAMTEAFF. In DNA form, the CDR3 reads TGTGCCAGCAGCCTAACCCAAGGGACGGCTATGACTGAAGCTTTCTTT.